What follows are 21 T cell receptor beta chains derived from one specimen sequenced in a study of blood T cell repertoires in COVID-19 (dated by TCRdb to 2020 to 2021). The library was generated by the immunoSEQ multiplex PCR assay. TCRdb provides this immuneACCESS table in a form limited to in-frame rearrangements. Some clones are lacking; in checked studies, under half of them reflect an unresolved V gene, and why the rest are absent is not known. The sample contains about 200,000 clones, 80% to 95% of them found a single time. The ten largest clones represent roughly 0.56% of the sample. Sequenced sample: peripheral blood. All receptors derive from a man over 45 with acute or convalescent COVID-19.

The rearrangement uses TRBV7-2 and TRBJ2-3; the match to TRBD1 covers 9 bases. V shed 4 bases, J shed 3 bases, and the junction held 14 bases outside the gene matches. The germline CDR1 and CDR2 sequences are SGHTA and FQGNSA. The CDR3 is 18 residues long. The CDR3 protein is CASSSSLTGGWGTDTQYF. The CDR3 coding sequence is TGTGCCAGCAGCTCCTCATTAACAGGGGGCTGGGGAACAGATACGCAGTATTTT.

CDR3 region: CASSGTSGVDTQYF. The CDR3 bases are TGTGCCAGCAGCGGGACTAGCGGGGTCGATACGCAGTATTTT. The chain carries TRBV9 and TRBJ2-3; 12 positions agree with TRBD2. The CDR3 is 14 residues long. Looked up from germline, CDR1 is SGDLS and CDR2 is YYNGEE. The V segment lost 3 bases and the J segment 6 bases; nucleotides outside the gene matches: 2.

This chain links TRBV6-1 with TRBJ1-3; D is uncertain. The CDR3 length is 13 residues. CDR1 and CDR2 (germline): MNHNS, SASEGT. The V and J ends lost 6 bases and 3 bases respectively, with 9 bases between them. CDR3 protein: CASRAISGNTIYF. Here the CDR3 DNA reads TGTGCCAGCAGGGCCATAAGTGGAAACACCATATATTTT.

The CDR3 protein is CASSLVGKQAFSGANVLTF. The DNA of the CDR3 is TGTGCCAGCAGCTTAGTAGGTAAACAGGCCTTCTCTGGGGCCAACGTCCTGACTTTC. This chain joins TRBV7-9 and TRBJ2-6; TRBD1 might be the D (5 bases). This CDR3 is 19 amino acids long. V was trimmed by 1 base and J by 0 bases, leaving 16 bases between them. Germline CDR1 and CDR2: SEHNR and FQNEAQ (reference sequence). Looking up the rest from reference TRBV7-9 and TRBJ2-6 gives the full variable domain: DTGVSQNPRHKITKRGQNVTFRCDPISEHNRLYWYRQTLGQGPEFLTYFQNEAQLEKSRLLSDRFSAERPKGSFSTLEIQRTEQGDSAMYLCASSLVGKQAFSGANVLTFGAGSRLTVL.

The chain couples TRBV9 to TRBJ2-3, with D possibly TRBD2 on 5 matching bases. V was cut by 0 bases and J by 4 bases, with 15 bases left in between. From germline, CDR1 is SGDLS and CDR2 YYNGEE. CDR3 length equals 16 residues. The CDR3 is CASSVGVGVVADTQYF. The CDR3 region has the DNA TGTGCCAGCAGCGTAGGTGTGGGAGTGGTTGCAGATACGCAGTATTTT.

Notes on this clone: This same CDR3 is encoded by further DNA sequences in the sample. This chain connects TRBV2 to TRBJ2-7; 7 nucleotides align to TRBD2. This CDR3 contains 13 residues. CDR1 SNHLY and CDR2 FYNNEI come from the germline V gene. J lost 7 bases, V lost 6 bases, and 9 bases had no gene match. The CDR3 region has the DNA TGTGCCAGCAGGAGGTGGGAGGGCTATGAGCAGTACTTC. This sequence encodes CASRRWEGYEQYF. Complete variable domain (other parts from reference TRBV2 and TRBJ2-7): EPEVTQTPSHQVTQMGQEVILRCVPISNHLYFYWYRQILGQKVEFLVSFYNNEISEKSEIFDDQFSVERPDGSNFTLKIRSTKLEDSAMYFCASRRWEGYEQYFGPGTRLTVT.

Here the CDR3 DNA reads TGTGCCAGCAGTGAAAATCGGGAGGCCTCCTACGAGCAGTACTTC. Translating it yields CASSENREASYEQYF. J is TRBJ2-7 and V is TRBV2; 7 nucleotides line up with TRBD2. Germline V gives CDR1 SNHLY, CDR2 FYNNEI. The J segment lost 0 bases and the V segment lost 2 bases, leaving 4 bases of the junction unmatched. This CDR3 contains 15 residues.

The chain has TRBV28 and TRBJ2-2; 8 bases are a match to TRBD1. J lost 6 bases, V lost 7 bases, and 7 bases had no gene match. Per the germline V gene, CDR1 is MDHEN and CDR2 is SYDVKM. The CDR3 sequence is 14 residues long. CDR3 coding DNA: TGTGCCAGCACGCGCAGGGGGCGTTCCGGGGAGCTGTTTTTT. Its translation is CASTRRGRSGELFF.

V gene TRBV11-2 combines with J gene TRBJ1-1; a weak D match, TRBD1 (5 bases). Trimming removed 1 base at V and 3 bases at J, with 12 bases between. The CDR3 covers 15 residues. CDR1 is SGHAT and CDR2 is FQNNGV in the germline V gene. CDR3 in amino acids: CASSLGQGPDTEAFF. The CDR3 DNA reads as TGTGCCAGCAGCTTAGGTCAGGGTCCAGACACTGAAGCTTTCTTT.

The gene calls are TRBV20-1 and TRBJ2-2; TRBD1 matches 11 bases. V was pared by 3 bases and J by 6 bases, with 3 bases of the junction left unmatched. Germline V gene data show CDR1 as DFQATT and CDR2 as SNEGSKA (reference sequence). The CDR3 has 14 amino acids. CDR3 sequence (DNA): TGCAGTGCTAGTCCGGGACAGGGGGCCGGGGAGCTGTTTTTT. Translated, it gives CSASPGQGAGELFF.

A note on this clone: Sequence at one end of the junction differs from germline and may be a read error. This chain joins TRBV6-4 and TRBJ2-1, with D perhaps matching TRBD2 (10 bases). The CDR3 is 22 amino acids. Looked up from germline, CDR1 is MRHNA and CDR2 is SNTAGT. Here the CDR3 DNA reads TGTGCCAGCAGTGACTCCGGGACAGGGCTTCAGCGGGGGGGCCTCTCCAACAATGAGCAGTTCTTC. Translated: CASSDSGTGLQRGGLSNNEQFF.

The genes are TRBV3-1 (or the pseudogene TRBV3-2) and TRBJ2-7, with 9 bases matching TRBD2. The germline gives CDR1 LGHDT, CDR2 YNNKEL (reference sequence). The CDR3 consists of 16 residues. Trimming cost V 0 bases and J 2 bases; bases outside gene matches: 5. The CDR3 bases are TGTGCCAGCAGCCAAGAGGGTAGCGGGAGCCCCTACGAGCAGTACTTC. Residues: CASSQEGSGSPYEQYF.

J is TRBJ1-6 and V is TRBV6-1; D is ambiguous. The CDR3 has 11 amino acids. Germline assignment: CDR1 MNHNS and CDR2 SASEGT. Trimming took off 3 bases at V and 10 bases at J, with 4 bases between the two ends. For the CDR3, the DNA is TGTGCCAGCAGTGAGGAGTCACCCCTCCACTTT. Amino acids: CASSEESPLHF.

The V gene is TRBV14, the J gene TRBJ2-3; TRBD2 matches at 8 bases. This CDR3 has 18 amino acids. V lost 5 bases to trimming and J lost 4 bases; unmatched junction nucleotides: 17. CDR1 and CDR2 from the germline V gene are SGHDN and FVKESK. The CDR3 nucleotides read TGTGCCAGCAGCGGACACCCGGTGGGACTAGGACGGGCAGATACGCAGTATTTT. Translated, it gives CASSGHPVGLGRADTQYF.

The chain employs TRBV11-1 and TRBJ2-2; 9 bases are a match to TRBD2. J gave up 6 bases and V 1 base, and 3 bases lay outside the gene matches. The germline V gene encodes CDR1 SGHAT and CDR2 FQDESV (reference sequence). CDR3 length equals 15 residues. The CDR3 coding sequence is TGTGCCAGCAGCTTAGGCGGGGGGGCATCCGGGGAGCTGTTTTTT. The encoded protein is CASSLGGGASGELFF.

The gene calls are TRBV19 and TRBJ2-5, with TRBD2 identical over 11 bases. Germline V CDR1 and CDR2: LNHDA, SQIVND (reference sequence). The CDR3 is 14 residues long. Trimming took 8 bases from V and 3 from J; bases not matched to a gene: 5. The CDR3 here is CASGPGLAEETQYF. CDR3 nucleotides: TGTGCCAGTGGCCCGGGACTAGCGGAAGAGACCCAGTACTTC.

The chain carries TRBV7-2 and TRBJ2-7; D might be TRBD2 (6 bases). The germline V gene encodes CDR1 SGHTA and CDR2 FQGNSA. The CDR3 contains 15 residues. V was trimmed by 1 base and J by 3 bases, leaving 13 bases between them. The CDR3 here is CASSLGSGEIYEQYF. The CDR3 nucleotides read TGTGCCAGCAGCTTAGGGTCGGGAGAGATCTACGAGCAGTACTTC.

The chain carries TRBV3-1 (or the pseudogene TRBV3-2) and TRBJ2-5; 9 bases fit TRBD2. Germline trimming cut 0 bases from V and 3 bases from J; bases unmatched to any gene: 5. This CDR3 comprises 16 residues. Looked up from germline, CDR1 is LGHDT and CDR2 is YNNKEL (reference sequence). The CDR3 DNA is TGTGCCAGCAGCCAAGATCGCGGACTAGCGAAAGAGACCCAGTACTTC. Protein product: CASSQDRGLAKETQYF.

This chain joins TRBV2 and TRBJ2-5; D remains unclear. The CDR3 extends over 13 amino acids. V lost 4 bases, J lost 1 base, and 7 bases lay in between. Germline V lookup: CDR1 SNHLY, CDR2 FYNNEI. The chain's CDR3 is CASSGERQETQYF. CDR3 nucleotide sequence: TGTGCCAGCAGTGGTGAGCGCCAAGAGACCCAGTACTTC.

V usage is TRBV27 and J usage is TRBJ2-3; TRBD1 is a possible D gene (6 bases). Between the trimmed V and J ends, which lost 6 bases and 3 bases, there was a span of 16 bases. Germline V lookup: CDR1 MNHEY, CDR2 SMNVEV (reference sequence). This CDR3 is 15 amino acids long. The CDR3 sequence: CASRLQGRETDTQYF. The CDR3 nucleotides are TGTGCCAGCAGGCTACAGGGTCGGGAAACAGATACGCAGTATTTT.

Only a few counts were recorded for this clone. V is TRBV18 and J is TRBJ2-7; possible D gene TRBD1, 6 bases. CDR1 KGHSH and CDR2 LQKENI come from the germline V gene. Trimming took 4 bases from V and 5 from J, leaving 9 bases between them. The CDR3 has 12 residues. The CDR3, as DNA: TGTGCCAGCTCACAGGGACAAAACGAGCAGTACTTC. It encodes CASSQGQNEQYF.